One TCR beta chain is described in this entry. Here immunoSEQ multiplex PCR was the method, and the copy in TCRdb shows in-frame clones only, minus some. The sample carries 180,000 or so clones, under 95% recorded once. The sample comes from a study of T cell responses to AZD1222 COVID-19 vaccine. Trimming pared 8 bases from V and 6 bases from J, leaving 22 bases between. Germline-derived CDR1 and CDR2 are MNHEY and SVGAGI. The CDR3 extends over 15 amino acids. The TCR comes from an adult who received the AZD1222 COVID-19 vaccine. The chain combines TRBV6-5 with TRBJ1-2, with D possibly being TRBD1 (5 bases). The source material was peripheral blood, sampled 28 days after the second AZD1222 dose. CDR3 region: CASVYGAFREDGYTF. The CDR3 coding sequence is TGTGCCAGCGTGTATGGGGCCTTTCGCGAGGATGGCTACACCTTC.